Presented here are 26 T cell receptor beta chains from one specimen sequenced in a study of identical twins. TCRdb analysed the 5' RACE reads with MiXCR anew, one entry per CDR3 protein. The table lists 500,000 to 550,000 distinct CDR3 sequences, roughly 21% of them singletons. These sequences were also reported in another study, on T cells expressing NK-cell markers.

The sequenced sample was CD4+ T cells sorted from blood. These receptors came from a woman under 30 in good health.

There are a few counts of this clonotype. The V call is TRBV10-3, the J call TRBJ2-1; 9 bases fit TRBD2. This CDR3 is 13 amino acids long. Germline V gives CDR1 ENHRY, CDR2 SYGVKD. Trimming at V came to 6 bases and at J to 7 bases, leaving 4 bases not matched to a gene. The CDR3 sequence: CAIRLAGANEQFF. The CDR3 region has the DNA TGTGCCATCAGATTAGCGGGAGCGAATGAGCAGTTCTTC.

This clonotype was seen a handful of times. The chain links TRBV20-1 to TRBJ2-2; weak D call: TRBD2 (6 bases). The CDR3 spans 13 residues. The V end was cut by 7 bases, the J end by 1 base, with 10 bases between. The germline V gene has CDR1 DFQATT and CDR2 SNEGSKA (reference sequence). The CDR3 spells CSVETRNTGELFF. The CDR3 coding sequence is TGCAGTGTAGAGACTAGGAACACCGGGGAGCTGTTTTTT.

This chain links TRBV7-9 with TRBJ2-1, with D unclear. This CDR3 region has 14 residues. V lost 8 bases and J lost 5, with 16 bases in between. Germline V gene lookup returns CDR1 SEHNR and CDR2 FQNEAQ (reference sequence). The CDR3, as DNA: TGTGCCAGCTGTTGGATGACCGACGACAATGAGCAGTTCTTC. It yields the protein CASCWMTDDNEQFF.

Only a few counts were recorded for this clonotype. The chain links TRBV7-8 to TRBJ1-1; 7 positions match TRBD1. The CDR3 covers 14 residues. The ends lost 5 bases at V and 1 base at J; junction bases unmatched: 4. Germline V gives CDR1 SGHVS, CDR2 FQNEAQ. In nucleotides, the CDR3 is TGTGCCAGCAGCACGGGGACAGAGAACACTGAAGCTTTCTTT. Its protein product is CASSTGTENTEAFF.

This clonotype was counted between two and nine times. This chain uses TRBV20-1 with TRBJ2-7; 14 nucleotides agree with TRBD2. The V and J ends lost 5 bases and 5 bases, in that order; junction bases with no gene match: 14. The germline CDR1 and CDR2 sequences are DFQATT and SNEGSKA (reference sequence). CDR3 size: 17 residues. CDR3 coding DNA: TGCAGTGCTCACCGATACGTGACTAGCGGGGGGGCCCACGAGCAGTACTTC. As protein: CSAHRYVTSGGAHEQYF.

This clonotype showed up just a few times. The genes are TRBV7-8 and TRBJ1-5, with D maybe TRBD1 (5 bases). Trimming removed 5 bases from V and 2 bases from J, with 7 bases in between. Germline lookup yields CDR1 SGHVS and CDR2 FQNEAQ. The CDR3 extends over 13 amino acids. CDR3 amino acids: CASSGDRNQPQHF. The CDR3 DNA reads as TGTGCCAGCAGCGGGGACCGCAATCAGCCCCAGCATTTT.

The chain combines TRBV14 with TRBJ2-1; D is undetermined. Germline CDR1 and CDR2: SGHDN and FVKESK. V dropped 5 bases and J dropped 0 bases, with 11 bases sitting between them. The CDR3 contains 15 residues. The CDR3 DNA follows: TGTGCCAGCAGCGTAGGATCCGCCTCCTACAATGAGCAGTTCTTC. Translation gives CASSVGSASYNEQFF.

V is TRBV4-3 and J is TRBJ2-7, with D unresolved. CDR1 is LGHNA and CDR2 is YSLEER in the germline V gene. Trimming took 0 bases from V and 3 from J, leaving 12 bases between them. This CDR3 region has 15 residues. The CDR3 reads CASSQDSGRSYEQYF. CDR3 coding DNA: TGCGCCAGCAGCCAAGACTCTGGGCGGAGCTACGAGCAGTACTTC.

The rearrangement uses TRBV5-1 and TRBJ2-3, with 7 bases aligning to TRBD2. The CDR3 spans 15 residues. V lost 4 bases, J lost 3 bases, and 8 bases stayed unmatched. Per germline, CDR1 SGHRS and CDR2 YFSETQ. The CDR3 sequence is CASSVLAEITDTQYF. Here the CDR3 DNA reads TGCGCCAGCAGCGTGCTAGCGGAAATTACAGATACGCAGTATTTT.

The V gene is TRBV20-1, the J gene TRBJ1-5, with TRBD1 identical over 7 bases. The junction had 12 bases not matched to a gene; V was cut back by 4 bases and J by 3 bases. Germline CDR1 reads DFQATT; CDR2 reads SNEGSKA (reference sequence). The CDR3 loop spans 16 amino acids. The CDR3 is CSAIKSRDRINQPQHF. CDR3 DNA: TGCAGTGCTATCAAATCTCGGGACAGAATCAATCAGCCCCAGCATTTT.

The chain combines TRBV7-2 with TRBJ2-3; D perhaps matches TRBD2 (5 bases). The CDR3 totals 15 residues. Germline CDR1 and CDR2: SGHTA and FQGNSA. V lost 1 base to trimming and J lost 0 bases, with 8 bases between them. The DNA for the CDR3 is TGTGCCAGCAGCTTAGTAGCGTTTAGCACAGATACGCAGTATTTT. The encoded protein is CASSLVAFSTDTQYF.

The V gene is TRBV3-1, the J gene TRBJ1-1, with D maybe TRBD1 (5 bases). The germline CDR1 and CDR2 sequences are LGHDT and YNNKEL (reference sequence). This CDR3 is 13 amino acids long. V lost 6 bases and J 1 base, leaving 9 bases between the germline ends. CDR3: CASRPQGNTEAFF. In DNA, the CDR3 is TGTGCCAGCAGACCGCAGGGGAACACTGAAGCTTTCTTT. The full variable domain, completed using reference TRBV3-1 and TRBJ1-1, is DTAVSQTPKYLVTQMGNDKSIKCEQNLGHDTMYWYKQDSKKFLKIMFSYNNKELIINETVPNRFSPKSPDKAHLNLHINSLELGDSAVYFCASRPQGNTEAFFGQGTRLTVV.

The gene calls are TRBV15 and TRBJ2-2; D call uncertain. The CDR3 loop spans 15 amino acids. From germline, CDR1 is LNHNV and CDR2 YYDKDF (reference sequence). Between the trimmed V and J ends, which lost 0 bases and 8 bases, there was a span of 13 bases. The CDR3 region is CATSRDPDFGGELFF. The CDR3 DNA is TGTGCCACCAGCAGAGATCCCGACTTCGGTGGGGAGCTGTTTTTT.

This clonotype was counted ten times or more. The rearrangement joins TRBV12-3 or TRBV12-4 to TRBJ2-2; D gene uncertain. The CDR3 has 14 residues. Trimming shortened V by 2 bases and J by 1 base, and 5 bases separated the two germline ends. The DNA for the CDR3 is TGTGCCAGCAGTTTAAACAGGAACACCGGGGAGCTGTTTTTT. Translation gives CASSLNRNTGELFF.

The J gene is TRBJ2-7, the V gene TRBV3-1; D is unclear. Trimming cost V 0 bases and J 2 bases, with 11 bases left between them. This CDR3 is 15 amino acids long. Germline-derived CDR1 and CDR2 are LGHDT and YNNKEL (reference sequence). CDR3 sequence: CASSQDRILTYEQYF. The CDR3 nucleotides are TGTGCCAGCAGCCAAGATCGGATACTGACCTACGAGCAGTACTTC.

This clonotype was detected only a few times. CDR3 loop: CASSSRGRTGVGTEAFF. DNA for the CDR3: TGTGCCAGTAGTAGCAGGGGTAGGACAGGGGTAGGCACTGAAGCTTTCTTT. The chain is built from TRBV19 and TRBJ1-1, with 9 bases identical to TRBD1. CDR1 LNHDA and CDR2 SQIVND come from the germline V gene (reference sequence). This CDR3 region has 17 residues. The V segment lost 4 bases and the J segment 4 bases; nucleotides outside the gene matches: 13.

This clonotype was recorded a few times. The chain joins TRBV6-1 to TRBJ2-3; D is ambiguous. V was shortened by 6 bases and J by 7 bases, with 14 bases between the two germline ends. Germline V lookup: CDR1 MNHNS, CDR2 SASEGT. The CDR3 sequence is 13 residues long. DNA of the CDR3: TGTGCCAGCAGACCCGGCCAAACCCATACGCAGTATTTT. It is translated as CASRPGQTHTQYF.

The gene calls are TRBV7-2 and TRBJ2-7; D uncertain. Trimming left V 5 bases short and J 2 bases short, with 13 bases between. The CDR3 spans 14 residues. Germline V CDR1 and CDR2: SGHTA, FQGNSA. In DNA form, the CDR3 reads TGTGCCAGCAGCCCCGCCCGCGGTACCTACGAGCAGTACTTC. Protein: CASSPARGTYEQYF.

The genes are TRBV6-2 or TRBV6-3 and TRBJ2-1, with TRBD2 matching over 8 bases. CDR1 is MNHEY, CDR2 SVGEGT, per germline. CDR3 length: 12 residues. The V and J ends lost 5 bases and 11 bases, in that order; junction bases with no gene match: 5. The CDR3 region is CASSPGLGQQFF. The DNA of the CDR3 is TGTGCCAGCAGTCCGGGACTAGGCCAGCAGTTCTTC.

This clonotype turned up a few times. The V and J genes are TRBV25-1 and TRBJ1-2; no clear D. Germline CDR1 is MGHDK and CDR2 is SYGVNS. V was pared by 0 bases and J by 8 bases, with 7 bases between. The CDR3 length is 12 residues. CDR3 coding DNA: TGTGCCAGCAGTGAATATGGGTCGGGCTACACCTTC. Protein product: CASSEYGSGYTF.

The CDR3 protein is CASSLNPAAGGQETQYF. DNA of the CDR3: TGTGCCAGCAGCTTAAATCCTGCCGCAGGGGGCCAGGAGACCCAGTACTTC. The chain couples TRBV7-3 to TRBJ2-5; 8 positions agree with TRBD1. In germline, CDR1 is SGHTA, CDR2 FQGTGA. The CDR3 has 17 residues. J lost 5 bases, V lost 1 base, and 12 bases had no gene match.

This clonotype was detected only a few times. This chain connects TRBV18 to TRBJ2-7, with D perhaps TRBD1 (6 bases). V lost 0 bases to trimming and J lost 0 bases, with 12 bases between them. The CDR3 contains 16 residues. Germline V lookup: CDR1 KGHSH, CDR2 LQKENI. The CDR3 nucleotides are TGTGCCAGCTCACCACCCCGGGGACAAGGCTCCTACGAGCAGTACTTC. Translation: CASSPPRGQGSYEQYF.

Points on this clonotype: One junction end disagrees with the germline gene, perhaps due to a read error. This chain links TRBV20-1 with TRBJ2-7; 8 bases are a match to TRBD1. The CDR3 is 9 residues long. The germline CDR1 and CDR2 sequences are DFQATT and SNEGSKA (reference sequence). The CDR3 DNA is TGCAGTGCTGGAGACAGGGGCTCCTTC. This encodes CSAGDRGSF.

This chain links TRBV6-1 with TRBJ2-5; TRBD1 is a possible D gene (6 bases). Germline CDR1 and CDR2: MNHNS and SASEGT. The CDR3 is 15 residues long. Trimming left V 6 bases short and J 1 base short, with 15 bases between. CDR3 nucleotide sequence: TGTGCCAGCAGCGAGACCACAGGGTCCCAAGAGACCCAGTACTTC. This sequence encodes CASSETTGSQETQYF.

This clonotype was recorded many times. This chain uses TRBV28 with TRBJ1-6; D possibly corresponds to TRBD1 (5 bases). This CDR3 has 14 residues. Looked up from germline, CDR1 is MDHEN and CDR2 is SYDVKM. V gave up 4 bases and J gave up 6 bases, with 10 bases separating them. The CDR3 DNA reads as TGTGCCAGCAGTTCGCCCGGGGGTAATTCACCCCTCCACTTT. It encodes CASSSPGGNSPLHF.

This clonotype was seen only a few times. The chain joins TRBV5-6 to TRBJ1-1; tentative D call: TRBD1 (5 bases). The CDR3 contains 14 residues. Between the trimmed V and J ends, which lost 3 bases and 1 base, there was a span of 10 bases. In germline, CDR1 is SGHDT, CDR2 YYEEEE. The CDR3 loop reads CASSSTGQNTEAFF. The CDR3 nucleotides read TGTGCCAGCAGCTCGACCGGACAGAACACTGAAGCTTTCTTT. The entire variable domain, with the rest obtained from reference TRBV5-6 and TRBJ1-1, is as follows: DAGVTQSPTHLIKTRGQQVTLRCSPKSGHDTVSWYQQALGQGPQFIFQYYEEEERQRGNFPDRFSGHQFPNYSSELNVNALLLGDSALYLCASSSTGQNTEAFFGQGTRLTVV.